The 27 T cell receptor beta chains in this list originate from one sample, sequenced in a study of blood T cell repertoires in COVID-19 (dated by TCRdb to 2019 to 2021). Libraries were made using the immunoSEQ multiplex PCR assay. Sourced from immuneACCESS, this table was stored by TCRdb with only in-frame sequences that have V and J called. A share of the clones is absent; for the studies checked, an unresolved V gene accounts for under half, and the remainder has no known explanation. In this sample the table shows fewer than 300,000 clones, around 90% of which occur a single time. Together, the top ten hold roughly 5.9% of the sample. Sequencing was carried out using peripheral blood. The receptors shown here come from a woman aged 50 to 60 with COVID-19, enrolled during active disease.

The chain joins TRBV18 to TRBJ1-1, with D perhaps matching TRBD1 (6 bases). The V end was cut by 3 bases, the J end by 4 bases, with 12 bases between. CDR3 length equals 14 residues. Per the germline V gene, CDR1 is KGHSH and CDR2 is LQKENI. This chain's CDR3 is CASSPPGEGTEAFF. As DNA, the CDR3 is TGTGCCAGCTCACCCCCAGGGGAGGGCACTGAAGCTTTCTTT.

The gene calls are TRBV11-3 and TRBJ2-1, with TRBD2 identical over 9 bases. Trimming at V came to 0 bases and at J to 7 bases, leaving 10 bases not matched to a gene. The V gene's germline CDR1 is SGHNT and CDR2 YENEEA. This CDR3 comprises 17 residues. The CDR3 DNA reads TGTGCCAGCAGCTTAGATAATCTAGCGGGATGCACAAATGAGCAGTTCTTC. Translated: CASSLDNLAGCTNEQFF.

The chain links TRBV4-1 to TRBJ2-5; 9 nucleotides align to TRBD2. CDR1 and CDR2 (germline): MGHRA, YSYEKL. The CDR3 runs 17 residues. The V gene end was trimmed by 0 bases and the J gene end by 1 base; junction bases not matched to a gene: 6. CDR3 in amino acids: CASSQERALAGQETQYF. The CDR3 DNA reads TGCGCCAGCAGCCAAGAAAGAGCACTAGCGGGCCAAGAGACCCAGTACTTC.

The CDR3 DNA follows: TGTGCAAGTCGCTTAGCGGAGGGGGCGGGAGGGCCGAACACCGGGGAGCTGTTTTTT. This translates into CASRLAEGAGGPNTGELFF. This chain joins TRBV12-2 and TRBJ2-2; TRBD2, the table's D call, was not compared with the DNA. TRBV12-2 is an annotated pseudogene. This CDR3 region has 19 residues.

The chain links TRBV7-9 to TRBJ2-5; D uncertain. The CDR3 covers 12 residues. The germline CDR1 and CDR2 sequences are SEHNR and FQNEAQ (reference sequence). Trimming left V 5 bases short and J 7 bases short, with 11 bases between. Here the CDR3 DNA reads TGTGCCAGCAGCCTGCAGGAAGCGACCCAGTACTTC. This translates into CASSLQEATQYF.

This clone was recorded once. The chain combines TRBV6-2 or TRBV6-3 with TRBJ2-2, with D tentatively TRBD1 (5 bases). The CDR3 runs 13 residues. Germline lookup yields CDR1 MNHEY and CDR2 SVGEGT. Between the trimmed V and J ends, which lost 1 base and 8 bases, there was a span of 8 bases. CDR3 loop: CASSYFSGGELFF. The CDR3 DNA is TGTGCCAGCAGTTACTTTTCAGGGGGGGAGCTGTTTTTT.

The chain carries TRBV3-1 (or the pseudogene TRBV3-2) and TRBJ2-7; TRBD1 matches 9 bases. The V segment lost 4 bases and the J segment 0 bases; nucleotides outside the gene matches: 4. The CDR3 extends over 15 amino acids. Per the germline V gene, CDR1 is LGHDT and CDR2 is YNNKEL (reference sequence). CDR3 coding DNA: TGTGCCAGCAGCCCGGGACAGGGTTCCTCCTACGAGCAGTACTTC. It specifies CASSPGQGSSYEQYF.

The V gene is TRBV5-5, the J gene TRBJ2-3; the match to TRBD2 covers 7 bases. The V gene's germline CDR1 is SGHKS and CDR2 YYEKEE (reference sequence). Trimming cost V 4 bases and J 5 bases; bases outside gene matches: 4. This CDR3 has 13 residues. The CDR3: CASSPGGLDTQYF. CDR3 DNA sequence: TGTGCCAGCAGCCCGGGGGGTCTAGATACGCAGTATTTT.

The V and J genes are TRBV5-5 and TRBJ2-1; D not certain. V lost 1 base and J 6 bases, leaving 11 bases between the germline ends. The germline V gene has CDR1 SGHKS and CDR2 YYEKEE (reference sequence). This CDR3 comprises 14 residues. The CDR3 DNA follows: TGTGCCAGCAGCTTGATAGCTAATAGCAATGAGCAGTTCTTC. It yields the protein CASSLIANSNEQFF.

The rearrangement uses TRBV6-5 and TRBJ2-3; TRBD1 agrees at 7 bases. The CDR3 consists of 16 residues. The germline V gene encodes CDR1 MNHEY and CDR2 SVGAGI. Trimming removed 2 bases from V and 5 bases from J; junction bases left unmatched: 10. CDR3 bases: TGTGCCAGCAGTTACCTCCAGGGGGACCGCAGAGATACGCAGTATTTT. Translation gives CASSYLQGDRRDTQYF.

The chain employs TRBV4-1 and TRBJ2-4, with a tentative D call TRBD1 (6 bases). Germline V lookup: CDR1 MGHRA, CDR2 YSYEKL. V lost 1 base, J lost 3 bases, and 13 bases lay in between. There are 16 residues in the CDR3. CDR3 nucleotide sequence: TGCGCCAGCAGCCAAGGGGCGACAGGAGTCAAAAACATTCAGTACTTC. Translated, it gives CASSQGATGVKNIQYF.

This clone was recorded only once. V is TRBV9 and J is TRBJ1-2; D ambiguous. V was shortened by 4 bases and J by 4 bases, with 17 bases between the two germline ends. This CDR3 has 15 amino acids. Per germline, CDR1 SGDLS and CDR2 YYNGEE. The CDR3 sequence: CASSPDPGRTYGYTF. CDR3 DNA: TGTGCCAGCAGCCCAGACCCAGGCAGAACCTATGGCTACACCTTC.

This rearrangement joins TRBV10-3 to TRBJ1-1, with 7 bases that match TRBD1. J gave up 6 bases and V 7 bases, and 2 bases lay outside the gene matches. Germline V CDR1 and CDR2: ENHRY, SYGVKD. The CDR3 spans 11 residues. The CDR3 nucleotides read TGTGCCATCAAAGGACAGGCTGAAGCTTTCTTT. This codes for CAIKGQAEAFF.

The genes are TRBV19 and TRBJ2-6; the D gene is possibly TRBD2 (5 bases). This CDR3 spans 15 amino acids. V was shortened by 7 bases and J by 1 base, with 11 bases between the two germline ends. Germline V gene sequence: CDR1 LNHDA, CDR2 SQIVND (reference sequence). CDR3 coding DNA: TGTGCCAGTATAAGTCGGGATTCTGGGGCCAACGTCCTGACTTTC. Protein sequence: CASISRDSGANVLTF. The complete variable domain, with remaining parts taken from reference TRBV19 and TRBJ2-6, reads DGGITQSPKYLFRKEGQNVTLSCEQNLNHDAMYWYRQDPGQGLRLIYYSQIVNDFQKGDIAEGYSVSREKKESFPLTVTSAQKNPTAFYLCASISRDSGANVLTFGAGSRLTVL.

This clone occurred once. The chain links TRBV10-2 to TRBJ2-3; possibly TRBD2 for D (6 bases). The V end lost 0 bases, the J end lost 0 bases, and 16 bases lay between the germline ends. Germline CDR1 and CDR2: WSHSY and SAAADI. The CDR3 length is 18 residues. The CDR3 reads CASSESPVGGWSTDTQYF. CDR3 sequence (DNA): TGCGCCAGCAGTGAGTCGCCGGTGGGAGGTTGGAGCACAGATACGCAGTATTTT.

This chain joins TRBV18 and TRBJ1-2; TRBD1 matches at 10 bases. The CDR3 is 13 residues long. Germline CDR1 and CDR2: KGHSH and LQKENI. V trimming: 4 bases; J trimming: 6 bases; junction bases outside the gene matches: 2. CDR3 bases: TGTGCCAGCTCACTAGGACAGGGGGATGGCTACACCTTC. Its translation: CASSLGQGDGYTF.

In this sample, this clone turned up once. The V and J genes are TRBV6-2 or TRBV6-3 and TRBJ2-7, with a weak D call TRBD2 (5 bases). Trimming pared 3 bases from V and 3 bases from J, leaving 12 bases between. Germline CDR1 and CDR2: MNHEY and SVGEGT. This CDR3 spans 14 amino acids. The CDR3 here is CASSYPDGNYEQYF. Written as DNA, the CDR3 is TGTGCCAGCAGTTATCCCGACGGGAACTACGAGCAGTACTTC.

The genes are TRBV27 and TRBJ2-7; TRBD1 matches 11 bases. Germline CDR1 reads MNHEY; CDR2 reads SMNVEV (reference sequence). After removal of 7 bases from V and 2 bases from J, the junction contained 4 bases not matched to a gene. The CDR3 sequence is 14 residues long. The CDR3 DNA sequence: TGTGCCAGCAAACCGGGACAGGGGGCCTACGAGCAGTACTTC. This codes for CASKPGQGAYEQYF.

J is TRBJ2-7 and V is TRBV11-3; D might be TRBD2 (5 bases). Germline lookup yields CDR1 SGHNT and CDR2 YENEEA. The germline V and J ends were trimmed by 5 bases and 3 bases, with 17 bases remaining between them. The CDR3 consists of 15 residues. CDR3 residues: CASSLTIGLSYEQYF. The CDR3 nucleotides are TGTGCCAGCAGCCTAACGATCGGACTGAGCTACGAGCAGTACTTC.

This chain links TRBV9 with TRBJ2-1, with 7 positions matching TRBD1. The CDR3 runs to 17 residues. J was trimmed by 2 bases and V by 5 bases; bases with no gene match: 13. Germline V CDR1 and CDR2: SGDLS, YYNGEE. This CDR3 reads CASSPQGGAAPYNEQFF. The CDR3 DNA follows: TGTGCCAGCAGTCCCCAAGGGGGCGCTGCCCCCTACAATGAGCAGTTCTTC.

The chain carries TRBV11-2 and TRBJ2-7, with 8 positions matching TRBD1. This CDR3 is 15 amino acids long. Trimming took 2 bases from V and 2 from J; bases not matched to a gene: 5. Germline CDR1 and CDR2: SGHAT and FQNNGV. This CDR3 is CASSLQGAKAYEQYF. CDR3 coding DNA: TGTGCCAGCAGCTTACAGGGGGCGAAGGCCTACGAGCAGTACTTC.

V is TRBV7-8 and J is TRBJ2-3, with 10 bases fitting TRBD2. J was trimmed by 0 bases and V by 4 bases; bases with no gene match: 4. The CDR3 loop spans 16 amino acids. Germline V gives CDR1 SGHVS, CDR2 FQNEAQ. The CDR3 spells CASSSSSGGSTDTQYF. The CDR3 DNA reads as TGTGCCAGCAGCTCCTCTAGCGGGGGAAGCACAGATACGCAGTATTTT.

The chain joins TRBV5-4 to TRBJ2-1; 9 nucleotides align to TRBD2. Losses at the gene ends were 3 bases for V and 0 bases for J; bases not matched to a gene: 4. Germline V gives CDR1 SGHNT, CDR2 YYREEE (reference sequence). This CDR3 is built from 16 residues. This chain's CDR3 is CASSSFSGSSYNEQFF. CDR3 nucleotide sequence: TGTGCCAGCAGCTCATTTAGCGGGAGCTCCTACAATGAGCAGTTCTTC.

The V gene is TRBV19, the J gene TRBJ2-2; 11 bases fit TRBD2. This CDR3 contains 18 residues. Germline CDR1 and CDR2: LNHDA and SQIVND (reference sequence). The V segment lost 5 bases and the J segment 2 bases; nucleotides outside the gene matches: 10. The CDR3 DNA sequence: TGTGCCAGTAGTGCAAAGGGACTAGCGGTGATTAACACCGGGGAGCTGTTTTTT. Translation: CASSAKGLAVINTGELFF. Filled out from reference TRBV19 and TRBJ2-2, the complete variable domain reads DGGITQSPKYLFRKEGQNVTLSCEQNLNHDAMYWYRQDPGQGLRLIYYSQIVNDFQKGDIAEGYSVSREKKESFPLTVTSAQKNPTAFYLCASSAKGLAVINTGELFFGEGSRLTVL.

The chain couples TRBV13 to TRBJ2-3, with TRBD1 identical over 10 bases. With 6 bases clipped from V and 4 bases from J, the junction kept 10 bases outside the gene matches. The CDR3 consists of 16 residues. CDR1 PRHDT and CDR2 FYEKMQ come from the germline V gene (reference sequence). As DNA, the CDR3 is TGTGCCAGCAGAAAAATCCGGGACAGGGGTCCAGATACGCAGTATTTT. Translated, it gives CASRKIRDRGPDTQYF.

The V and J genes are TRBV18 and TRBJ2-7; possibly TRBD2 for D (5 bases). In germline, CDR1 is KGHSH, CDR2 LQKENI. The CDR3 extends over 13 amino acids. V lost 3 bases to trimming and J lost 9 bases, with 15 bases between them. CDR3: CASSPPGYAGQYF. Written as DNA, the CDR3 is TGTGCCAGCTCACCGCCCGGGTATGCGGGGCAGTACTTC.

The rearrangement joins TRBV19 to TRBJ2-5; 11 positions agree with TRBD1. Germline V gene sequence: CDR1 LNHDA, CDR2 SQIVND (reference sequence). The CDR3 is made up of 15 amino acids. With V trimmed by 3 bases and J by 4 bases, 4 bases remained unmatched. CDR3 region: CASSIPGTGGETQYF. DNA of the CDR3: TGTGCCAGTAGTATCCCCGGGACAGGGGGAGAGACCCAGTACTTC. Full variable domain (missing parts from reference TRBV19 and TRBJ2-5): DGGITQSPKYLFRKEGQNVTLSCEQNLNHDAMYWYRQDPGQGLRLIYYSQIVNDFQKGDIAEGYSVSREKKESFPLTVTSAQKNPTAFYLCASSIPGTGGETQYFGPGTRLLVL.